Given below is one TCR beta chain in context. This entry belongs to a study of blood T cell repertoires in COVID-19. Patients from Seattle were sampled longitudinally, starting during active infection. Per the original data handling: It was from reference gene primer amplification that nucleated cell counts were estimated. Sequencing was performed with immunoSEQ multiplex PCR; in TCRdb, only in-frame clones are kept and a portion is missing. The DNA was the basis for D and trimming; V, J and clone size are from that table. The sample consists of about 310,000 clones, roughly 90% of them appearing once. The CDR3 length is 16 residues. Losses at the gene ends were 4 bases for V and 6 bases for J; bases not matched to a gene: 12. Germline V gives CDR1 MDHEN, CDR2 SYDVKM.

Sequenced: peripheral blood. The chain is built from TRBV28 and TRBJ2-7; 10 bases are shared with TRBD2. The clonotype was recovered from a woman aged 25-40 years with COVID-19, enrolled during active disease. The chain's CDR3 is CASSSTSSGSFGEQYF. As DNA, the CDR3 is TGTGCCAGCAGTTCTACCTCTAGCGGGAGCTTCGGCGAGCAGTACTTC.